This T cell receptor (beta chain) appears in the sequencing data of a study of blood T cells in healthy people across ages. As for the study in general: Per two T cells, about one barcoded beta molecule was captured through template switching.

Study-wide findings and caveats: Unknown CMV status may confound age-related changes in expanded clones.

All donors came from Russia, were Caucasian and healthy, and spanned ages roughly 6 to 95. For this clonotype: Its target is not known.

CDR3 length: 16 amino acids. V dropped 2 bases and J dropped 2 bases, with 13 bases sitting between them. Germline V lookup: CDR1 SGHRS, CDR2 YFSETQ. Primed by a sample-barcoded 5' primer and a J-beta primer mix, a second PCR proceeded for about 7 to 11 cycles. Every sample gave at least 2.5 million paired-end reads containing CDR3. TCRdb passed the 5' RACE reads through MiXCR, listing each CDR3 protein once. The table lists about 1.1 million distinct CDR3 sequences, 35% to 40% of them singletons, with about an eighth in the top ten. The TCR sequence derives from a man between 18 and 29 years old in good health. This rearrangement joins TRBV5-1 to TRBJ2-2, with D perhaps TRBD2 (5 bases). What was sequenced was blood. This chain's CDR3 is CASSFNGESNTGELFF. CDR3 bases: TGCGCCAGCAGCTTTAACGGGGAATCCAACACCGGGGAGCTGTTTTTT. Based on the CDR3 plus reference TRBV5-1 and TRBJ2-2, the full variable domain is KAGVTQTPRYLIKTRGQQVTLSCSPISGHRSVSWYQQTPGQGLQFLFEYFSETQRNKGNFPGRFSGRQFSNSRSEMNVSTLELGDSALYLCASSFNGESNTGELFFGEGSRLTVL.